A single sample is the source of the 32 T cell receptor beta chains below, sequenced in a study of Ad26.COV2.S vaccination and SARS-CoV-2 variants. Indicated treatment: around 19 received Ad26.COV2.S at low or high dose, single or two shots; five or six received placebo; per-sample allocation not given. Samples came from day 63 after the first vaccine or placebo injection. Sequencing was performed with immunoSEQ multiplex PCR; in TCRdb, only in-frame clones are kept and a portion is missing. The profile covers approximately 300,000 clones, with about 85% appearing a single time and approximately 2.2% taken by the ten largest. This material consisted of peripheral blood, taken in a trial of Ad26.COV2.S vaccine versus placebo. These receptors came from a person aged 18-65 years who received the Ad26.COV2.S COVID-19 vaccine or a placebo.

The chain has TRBV4-2 and TRBJ1-5, with D perhaps matching TRBD1 (5 bases). This CDR3 region has 15 residues. Germline V CDR1 and CDR2: LGHNA, YNFKEQ. V gave up 0 bases and J gave up 6 bases, with 12 bases separating them. In DNA form, the CDR3 reads TGTGCCAGCAGCCAAGATCAGGGATCGGGTCAGCCCCAGCATTTT. Translated, it gives CASSQDQGSGQPQHF.

The chain joins TRBV7-8 to TRBJ2-3; D perhaps matches TRBD2 (6 bases). This CDR3 contains 14 residues. The V end was cut by 6 bases, the J end by 6 bases, with 16 bases between. Germline V gene lookup returns CDR1 SGHVS and CDR2 FQNEAQ. CDR3 loop: CASRALLASDTQYF. The CDR3 bases are TGTGCCAGCAGGGCCCTACTAGCATCCGATACGCAGTATTTT.

V usage is TRBV5-4 and J usage is TRBJ2-5, with a weak D call TRBD1 (6 bases). The germline CDR1 and CDR2 sequences are SGHNT and YYREEE (reference sequence). The CDR3 extends over 15 amino acids. Trimming shortened V by 4 bases and J by 5 bases, and 18 bases separated the two germline ends. CDR3: CASSLGQLQSETQYF. The CDR3 nucleotides are TGTGCCAGCAGCCTCGGACAGCTTCAGTCGGAGACCCAGTACTTC.

The CDR3 DNA reads TGTGCCAGTCGACATAACTCTGGAAACACCATATATTTT. Translation gives CASRHNSGNTIYF. The gene calls are TRBV19 and TRBJ1-3; D gene ambiguous. CDR3 length: 13 residues. From germline, CDR1 is LNHDA and CDR2 SQIVND (reference sequence). V was cut by 8 bases and J by 0 bases, with 8 bases left in between.

J is TRBJ2-5 and V is TRBV4-2, with 7 nucleotides matching TRBD2. Per the germline V gene, CDR1 is LGHNA and CDR2 is YNFKEQ. CDR3 length: 14 amino acids. With 1 base clipped from V and 9 bases from J, the junction kept 8 bases outside the gene matches. CDR3 DNA sequence: TGTGCCAGCAGCCAAGGGGGAGGGTCCTACCCCCAGTACTTC. Translating gives CASSQGGGSYPQYF.

The chain has TRBV27 and TRBJ2-7; 11 nucleotides match TRBD1. The CDR3 covers 15 residues. The germline V gene encodes CDR1 MNHEY and CDR2 SMNVEV (reference sequence). The V gene end was trimmed by 7 bases and the J gene end by 7 bases; junction bases not matched to a gene: 12. In nucleotides, the CDR3 is TGTGCCAGCAAAACAAGGACAGGGGGCAATCGGGAGCAGTACTTC. Translated: CASKTRTGGNREQYF.

J is TRBJ2-2 and V is TRBV11-3; D not certain. Trimming removed 4 bases at V and 4 bases at J, with 16 bases between. This CDR3 is built from 16 residues. Germline V lookup: CDR1 SGHNT, CDR2 YENEEA. The CDR3 bases are TGTGCCAGCAGCTCACGGACGGACCCCGGCACCGGGGAGCTGTTTTTT. It codes for CASSSRTDPGTGELFF.

A few counts support this clone. This chain joins TRBV11-3 and TRBJ2-1, with TRBD2 matching over 10 bases. Trimming took 6 bases from V and 4 from J; bases not matched to a gene: 3. From germline, CDR1 is SGHNT and CDR2 YENEEA. CDR3 size: 14 residues. The CDR3 region has the DNA TGTGCCAGCAGTCTAGCGGGGGAATACAATGAGCAGTTCTTC. Translating gives CASSLAGEYNEQFF.

The V gene is TRBV5-6, the J gene TRBJ1-4, with 10 bases aligning to TRBD1. Per germline, CDR1 SGHDT and CDR2 YYEEEE. With 2 bases clipped from V and 8 bases from J, the junction kept 12 bases outside the gene matches. This CDR3 spans 17 amino acids. The CDR3 nucleotides read TGTGCCAGCAGCTTAGGAGGGACAGGGGTTTTTGGGGAAAAACTGTTTTTT. Translating it yields CASSLGGTGVFGEKLFF.

CDR3 amino acids: CASSYAGGTPWDGYTF. In DNA, the CDR3 is TGTGCCAGCAGCTATGCCGGGGGAACTCCTTGGGATGGCTACACCTTC. This sequence joins TRBV7-2 and TRBJ1-2; TRBD1 is a possible D gene (5 bases). Looked up from germline, CDR1 is SGHTA and CDR2 is FQGNSA. V lost 4 bases and J 6 bases, leaving 21 bases between the germline ends. This CDR3 has 16 residues.

The chain is built from TRBV9 and TRBJ2-7; D is undetermined. CDR1 is SGDLS and CDR2 is YYNGEE in the germline V gene. Trimming stripped 4 bases from V and 2 bases from J, with 13 bases between. The CDR3 is made up of 14 amino acids. CDR3 loop: CASSPFEFPYEQYF. CDR3 in DNA: TGTGCCAGCAGCCCCTTTGAGTTCCCCTACGAGCAGTACTTC.

The chain couples TRBV6-5 to TRBJ2-7; D not resolved. This CDR3 region has 14 residues. Germline-derived CDR1 and CDR2 are MNHEY and SVGAGI. Trimming removed 6 bases from V and 6 bases from J, with 18 bases in between. This CDR3 is CASRTDGLKAEQYF. The CDR3 DNA follows: TGTGCCAGCAGGACGGACGGCCTCAAGGCCGAGCAGTACTTC.

The genes are TRBV19 and TRBJ2-7; TRBD2 matches at 10 bases. Per germline, CDR1 LNHDA and CDR2 SQIVND (reference sequence). The CDR3 runs to 16 residues. After removal of 5 bases from V and 2 bases from J, the junction contained 9 bases not matched to a gene. The CDR3 nucleotides read TGTGCCAGTAGTCCCCGACTAGCGGGTGCCCCCTACGAGCAGTACTTC. This encodes CASSPRLAGAPYEQYF.

The table lists this clone with a few counts. The chain has TRBV2 and TRBJ2-3; D perhaps matches TRBD2 (5 bases). From germline, CDR1 is SNHLY and CDR2 FYNNEI. The V end lost 4 bases, the J end lost 0 bases, and 8 bases lay between the germline ends. The CDR3 has 14 residues. For the CDR3, the DNA is TGTGCCAGCAGTGCGGACTTTAGCACAGATACGCAGTATTTT. This gives the protein CASSADFSTDTQYF.

The chain has TRBV2 and TRBJ1-1, with no clear D. The CDR3 is made up of 13 amino acids. The germline V gene has CDR1 SNHLY and CDR2 FYNNEI. V lost 6 bases and J lost 6, with 14 bases in between. In nucleotides, the CDR3 is TGTGCCAGCAGGTTCGGAGCCCACCCTGAAGCTTTCTTT. Amino acids: CASRFGAHPEAFF.

V usage is TRBV7-9 and J usage is TRBJ2-7, with 10 bases matching TRBD1. The junction had 5 bases not matched to a gene; V was cut back by 1 base and J by 5 bases. The CDR3 length is 15 residues. CDR1 is SEHNR, CDR2 FQNEAQ, per germline (reference sequence). CDR3 in amino acids: CASSLGGQGLNEQYF. Written as DNA, the CDR3 is TGTGCCAGCAGCTTAGGGGGACAGGGGCTCAACGAGCAGTACTTC.

This chain uses TRBV29-1 with TRBJ2-5; 7 positions match TRBD2. The J segment lost 1 base and the V segment lost 6 bases, leaving 5 bases of the junction unmatched. Germline CDR1 reads SQVTM; CDR2 reads ANQGSEA. The length of the CDR3 is 13 residues. The CDR3 here is CSVAGTTQETQYF. CDR3 DNA sequence: TGCAGCGTGGCCGGGACTACCCAAGAGACCCAGTACTTC.

The chain employs TRBV7-9 and TRBJ1-6, with TRBD1 identical over 10 bases. The germline V gene has CDR1 SEHNR and CDR2 FQNEAQ (reference sequence). The CDR3 is 14 residues long. The V and J ends lost 5 bases and 8 bases, in that order; junction bases with no gene match: 3. CDR3 coding DNA: TGTGCCAGCAGCCCTGGGACAGGGGATTCACCCCTCCACTTT. It specifies CASSPGTGDSPLHF.

J is TRBJ2-1 and V is TRBV7-2; TRBD2 matches at 12 bases. The ends lost 5 bases at V and 5 bases at J; junction bases unmatched: 4. The CDR3 covers 15 residues. The germline V gene encodes CDR1 SGHTA and CDR2 FQGNSA. CDR3 loop: CASSALAGGNNEQFF. The DNA of the CDR3 is TGTGCCAGCAGCGCACTAGCGGGGGGAAACAATGAGCAGTTCTTC.

V and J are TRBV29-1 and TRBJ1-3; no firm D call. CDR1 and CDR2 (germline): SQVTM, ANQGSEA. V shed 1 base and J shed 4 bases, with 8 bases lying between them. This CDR3 comprises 13 residues. DNA of the CDR3: TGCAGCGTTGAAGCTTCCTTCGGAAACACCATATATTTT. Residues: CSVEASFGNTIYF.

V and J are TRBV7-3 and TRBJ2-1, with TRBD1 identical over 7 bases. The germline V gene has CDR1 SGHTA and CDR2 FQGTGA. The CDR3 has 15 amino acids. The V segment lost 5 bases and the J segment 5 bases; nucleotides outside the gene matches: 9. CDR3 nucleotide sequence: TGTGCCAGCAGCCCCGTCGGGACAGCCAACAATGAGCAGTTCTTC. It is translated as CASSPVGTANNEQFF.

The CDR3 nucleotides read TGTGCCAGCAGCTTAGAACAGGGAGGGTCCTACGAGCAGTACTTC. Protein sequence: CASSLEQGGSYEQYF. The chain recombines TRBV13 with TRBJ2-7; D might be TRBD2 (7 bases). Germline V lookup: CDR1 PRHDT, CDR2 FYEKMQ (reference sequence). V lost 1 base and J 1 base, leaving 11 bases between the germline ends. This CDR3 has 15 amino acids.

The chain couples TRBV5-1 to TRBJ1-2, with D perhaps TRBD1 (5 bases). The CDR3 sequence is 13 residues long. Germline V CDR1 and CDR2: SGHRS, YFSETQ. The ends were cut back, 0 bases at V and 6 bases at J, with 9 bases in the middle. The CDR3 coding sequence is TGCGCCAGCAGCTTGGAGGGGCTCAATGGCTACACCTTC. Its translation is CASSLEGLNGYTF.

The V gene is TRBV28, the J gene TRBJ2-7; D gene unclear. CDR1 and CDR2 from the germline V gene are MDHEN and SYDVKM. V shed 5 bases and J shed 7 bases, with 18 bases lying between them. The CDR3 consists of 14 residues. CDR3 DNA: TGTGCCAGCAGTCCCGCTCGCACCCGTAGGGAGCAGTACTTC. This gives the protein CASSPARTRREQYF.

This chain links TRBV30 with TRBJ1-1; 7 nucleotides align to TRBD1. The CDR3 sequence is 12 residues long. J gave up 1 base and V 6 bases, and 2 bases lay outside the gene matches. Germline V gene sequence: CDR1 GTSNPN, CDR2 SVGIG (reference sequence). As DNA, the CDR3 is TGTGCCTGTAACAGGGGGAACACTGAAGCTTTCTTT. Translation: CACNRGNTEAFF. The full variable domain, its missing parts supplied by reference TRBV30 and TRBJ1-1, is SQTIHQWPATLVQPVGSPLSLECTVEGTSNPNLYWYRQAAGRGLQLLFYSVGIGQISSEVPQNLSASRPQDRQFILSSKKLLLSDSGFYLCACNRGNTEAFFGQGTRLTVV.

This sequence joins TRBV5-4 and TRBJ2-7, with TRBD1 as a possible D gene (6 bases). The CDR3 consists of 15 residues. Germline V gene lookup returns CDR1 SGHNT and CDR2 YYREEE (reference sequence). V gave up 4 bases and J gave up 4 bases, with 18 bases separating them. CDR3 amino acids: CASSVPGTPSYEQYF. The CDR3 nucleotides read TGTGCCAGCAGCGTGCCCGGGACACCCTCTTACGAGCAGTACTTC.

This rearrangement joins TRBV5-1 to TRBJ1-5, with 10 bases that match TRBD1. Trimming removed 4 bases from V and 0 bases from J; junction bases left unmatched: 7. CDR3 length equals 17 residues. Germline V gene data show CDR1 as SGHRS and CDR2 as YFSETQ. This chain's CDR3 is CASSPTGGVGSNQPQHF. The CDR3 DNA sequence: TGCGCCAGCAGCCCGACAGGGGGCGTAGGTAGCAATCAGCCCCAGCATTTT. Looking up the rest from reference TRBV5-1 and TRBJ1-5 gives the full variable domain: KAGVTQTPRYLIKTRGQQVTLSCSPISGHRSVSWYQQTPGQGLQFLFEYFSETQRNKGNFPGRFSGRQFSNSRSEMNVSTLELGDSALYLCASSPTGGVGSNQPQHFGDGTRLSIL.

This clone has only one observation. The chain carries TRBV9 and TRBJ1-2; tentative D call: TRBD1 (5 bases). The V end lost 3 bases, the J end lost 4 bases, and 16 bases lay between the germline ends. This CDR3 is built from 15 residues. Germline V gene lookup returns CDR1 SGDLS and CDR2 YYNGEE. CDR3 in DNA: TGTGCCAGCAGCGGAGGGGTAGGACCCTCCTATGGCTACACCTTC. Its protein is CASSGGVGPSYGYTF.

The V call is TRBV10-3, the J call TRBJ1-2; 8 nucleotides line up with TRBD1. V gave up 10 bases and J gave up 10 bases; unmatched junction bases: 8. Germline V gene sequence: CDR1 ENHRY, CDR2 SYGVKD. CDR3 length: 11 amino acids. The CDR3 coding sequence is TGTGCCAGCGGACAGGGCTTCGACTACACCTTC. This codes for CASGQGFDYTF.

The genes are TRBV6-6 and TRBJ2-7; D is perhaps TRBD2 (6 bases). The CDR3 has 15 amino acids. Trimming took 6 bases from V and 2 from J, leaving 17 bases between them. Germline loops: CDR1 MNHNY, CDR2 SVGAGI (reference sequence). CDR3 sequence reads: CASSPSGEGTYEQYF. For the CDR3, the DNA is TGTGCCAGCAGCCCTTCGGGAGAAGGGACCTACGAGCAGTACTTC.

V gene TRBV5-5 combines with J gene TRBJ2-2; 7 bases are shared with TRBD1. Germline CDR1 reads SGHKS; CDR2 reads YYEKEE (reference sequence). Trimming cost V 2 bases and J 6 bases; bases outside gene matches: 7. The CDR3 extends over 15 amino acids. CDR3 sequence reads: CASSLYRTGPGELFF. The CDR3 DNA reads TGTGCCAGCAGCTTATACCGGACAGGTCCCGGGGAGCTGTTTTTT.

This clone is a singleton in its sample. The V and J genes are TRBV30 and TRBJ2-3; tentative D call: TRBD1 (6 bases). The ends were cut back, 2 bases at V and 0 bases at J, with 12 bases in the middle. The CDR3 has 15 amino acids. Per germline, CDR1 GTSNPN and CDR2 SVGIG (reference sequence). The CDR3 region has the DNA TGTGCCTGGAGTCCACCGGGACAAAGCACAGATACGCAGTATTTT. Encoded protein: CAWSPPGQSTDTQYF.